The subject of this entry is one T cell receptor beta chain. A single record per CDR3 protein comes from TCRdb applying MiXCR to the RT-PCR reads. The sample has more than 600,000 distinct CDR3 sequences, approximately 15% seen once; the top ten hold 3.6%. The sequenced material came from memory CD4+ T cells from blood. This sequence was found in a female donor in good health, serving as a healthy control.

Written as DNA, the CDR3 is TGTGCCAGCAGCTTAGATGCTAGCAGCCAGACCCAGTACTTC. This gives the protein CASSLDASSQTQYF. The rearrangement joins TRBV7-9 to TRBJ2-5; possible D gene TRBD2, 5 bases. The V gene lost 1 base and the J gene lost 6 bases, with 12 bases spanning the gap. Looked up from germline, CDR1 is SEHNR and CDR2 is FQNEAQ (reference sequence). The CDR3 spans 14 residues.